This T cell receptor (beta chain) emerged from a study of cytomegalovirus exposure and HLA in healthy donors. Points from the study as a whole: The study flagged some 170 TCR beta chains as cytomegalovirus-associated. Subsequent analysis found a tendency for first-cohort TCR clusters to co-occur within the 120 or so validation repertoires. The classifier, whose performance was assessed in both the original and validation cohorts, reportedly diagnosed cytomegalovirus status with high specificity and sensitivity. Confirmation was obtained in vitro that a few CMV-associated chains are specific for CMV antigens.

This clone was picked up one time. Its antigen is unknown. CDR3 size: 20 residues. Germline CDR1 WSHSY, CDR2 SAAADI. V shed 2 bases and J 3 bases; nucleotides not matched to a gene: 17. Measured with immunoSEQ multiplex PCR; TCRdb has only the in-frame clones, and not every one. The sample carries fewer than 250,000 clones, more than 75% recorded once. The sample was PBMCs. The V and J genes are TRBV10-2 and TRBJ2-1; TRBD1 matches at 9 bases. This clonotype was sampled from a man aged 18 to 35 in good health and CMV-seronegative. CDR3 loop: CASSEGWGQGVDEFYNEQFF. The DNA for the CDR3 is TGCGCCAGCAGTGAGGGATGGGGACAGGGCGTTGACGAATTCTACAATGAGCAGTTCTTC.